Sequencing of this T cell receptor beta chain was carried out in a study of T-cell reconstitution after alpha-beta-depleted transplantation in children. V was trimmed by 2 bases and J by 4 bases, leaving 12 bases between them. CDR1 is MDHEN and CDR2 is SYDVKM in the germline V gene. The CDR3 has 14 amino acids. Unique molecular identifiers were incorporated when the TCRbeta library was constructed. TCRdb reprocessed the PCR reads via MiXCR and lists one record per CDR3 protein. The data hold about 610,000 distinct CDR3 sequences, with 25% to 30% observed a single time. This chain connects TRBV28 to TRBJ2-7, with a tentative D call TRBD1 (6 bases). Specimen: PBMCs, collected before TCRalphabeta/CD19-depleted stem cell transplant. This receptor was obtained from a boy less than two years old with Wiskott-Aldrich syndrome, due to receive a stem cell transplant. The CDR3 spells CASSLRNRAYEQYF. The CDR3 nucleotides read TGTGCCAGCAGTTTAAGAAACAGGGCTTACGAGCAGTACTTC.